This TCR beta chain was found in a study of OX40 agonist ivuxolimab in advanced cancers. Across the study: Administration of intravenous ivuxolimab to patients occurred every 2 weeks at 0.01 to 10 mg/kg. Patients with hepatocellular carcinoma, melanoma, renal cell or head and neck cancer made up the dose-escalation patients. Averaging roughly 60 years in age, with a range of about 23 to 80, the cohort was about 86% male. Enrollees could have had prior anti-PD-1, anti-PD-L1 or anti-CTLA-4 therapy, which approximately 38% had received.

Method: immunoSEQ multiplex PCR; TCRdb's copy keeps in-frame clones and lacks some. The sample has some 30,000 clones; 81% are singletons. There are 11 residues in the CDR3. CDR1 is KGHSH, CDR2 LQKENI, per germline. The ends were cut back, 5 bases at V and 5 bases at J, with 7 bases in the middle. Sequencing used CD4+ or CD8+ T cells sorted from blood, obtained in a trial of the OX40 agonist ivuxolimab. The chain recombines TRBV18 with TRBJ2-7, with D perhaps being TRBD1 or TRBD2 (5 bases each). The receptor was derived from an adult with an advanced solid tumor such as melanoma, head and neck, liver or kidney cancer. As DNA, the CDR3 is TGTGCCAGCTCAAGGGGAGACGAGCAGTACTTC. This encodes CASSRGDEQYF.